This T cell receptor beta chain was documented in a study of shared clonotypes between healthy human individuals. At the level of the study: Each donor's CD4 naive and CD4 memory cells filled three plates apiece, CD8 naive two, and CD8 memory one. Overall study findings and caveats: Estimated richness values were generally larger in naive subsets than in memory subsets.

The test was conducted at deep level. Sequencing was performed with immunoSEQ multiplex PCR; in TCRdb, only in-frame clones are kept and a portion is missing. This sample has approximately 2.5 million clones; around nine tenths occur once, and the top ten carry about 0.13%. Concerning this clone: Its target is not known. The same CDR3 also results from other DNA sequences found in this sample.

From CD4+ cells came CD45RA+ naive and CD45RA-negative memory subsets. V shed 0 bases, J shed 2 bases, and the junction held 1 base outside the gene matches. The germline gives CDR1 SGHRS, CDR2 YFSETQ. The CDR3 consists of 15 residues. The TCR was taken from a man aged 18 to 29 in good health. J is TRBJ1-2 and V is TRBV5-1, with 10 positions matching TRBD1. The sample taken for sequencing was naive CD4+ T cells sorted from blood. Specified subset: CD45RA+ positively selected. The CDR3: CASSLGQGANYGYTF. The CDR3 nucleotides read TGCGCCAGCAGCTTGGGACAGGGGGCCAACTATGGCTACACCTTC.